These 7 T cell receptor beta chains were all obtained from the same sample, sequenced in a study of shared clonotypes between healthy human individuals. Positive CCR7 selection of CD45RO-negative cells yielded the naive CD8 cells, and terminally differentiated effector memory CD45RA+ cells were excluded. The data were produced by immunoSEQ multiplex PCR, yet TCRdb's version contains in-frame clones alone and is incomplete. The sample carries hundreds of thousands of clones, 85% to 95% recorded once. Sequencing used naive CD8+ T cells sorted from blood. These TCRs come from a woman aged 25 to 45 in good health.

CDR3 region: CASKGWGDTEAFF. The CDR3 DNA is TGTGCCAGCAAGGGGTGGGGGGACACTGAAGCTTTCTTT. The chain is built from TRBV6-6 and TRBJ1-1; TRBD1 is a possible D gene (5 bases). Germline V CDR1 and CDR2: MNHNY, SVGAGI (reference sequence). V was cut by 7 bases and J by 3 bases, with 12 bases left in between. This CDR3 contains 13 residues.

The chain joins TRBV6-1 to TRBJ1-4; 8 nucleotides match TRBD1. Trimming removed 4 bases from V and 1 base from J; junction bases left unmatched: 5. CDR3 length equals 16 residues. From germline, CDR1 is MNHNS and CDR2 SASEGT. CDR3 nucleotide sequence: TGTGCCAGCAGTGTCGACAGGGGTGGAACTAATGAAAAACTGTTTTTT. Translating it yields CASSVDRGGTNEKLFF.

The chain carries TRBV6-1 and TRBJ1-5, with D tentatively TRBD1 (5 bases). The germline CDR1 and CDR2 sequences are MNHNS and SASEGT. The CDR3 contains 16 residues. V dropped 2 bases and J dropped 9 bases, with 20 bases sitting between them. In nucleotides, the CDR3 is TGTGCCAGCAGTGAACCGTTACGGGGGACCCAGGGGCCCCAGCATTTT. This gives the protein CASSEPLRGTQGPQHF.

In this sample, this clone turned up once. The chain couples TRBV6-5 to TRBJ2-7; possible D gene TRBD1, 6 bases. Germline V gene lookup returns CDR1 MNHEY and CDR2 SVGAGI. This CDR3 is built from 13 residues. V was pared by 0 bases and J by 5 bases, with 8 bases between. In DNA, the CDR3 is TGTGCCAGCAGTTACTCGACAGGCCACGAGCAGTACTTC. This encodes CASSYSTGHEQYF.

The chain has TRBV5-6 and TRBJ2-1; D is undetermined. The CDR3 spans 14 residues. Trimming pared 4 bases from V and 0 bases from J, leaving 8 bases between. CDR1 is SGHDT and CDR2 is YYEEEE in the germline V gene. The CDR3 region has the DNA TGTGCCAGCAGCCAAACAACCTCCTACAATGAGCAGTTCTTC. Translation: CASSQTTSYNEQFF.

V usage is TRBV19 and J usage is TRBJ1-2; a possible D gene is TRBD1 (6 bases). The length of the CDR3 is 13 residues. Between the trimmed V and J ends, which lost 4 bases and 6 bases, there was a span of 12 bases. CDR1 LNHDA and CDR2 SQIVND come from the germline V gene (reference sequence). DNA of the CDR3: TGTGCCAGTAGTAAATCCGGGACAAATGGCTACACCTTC. Its protein is CASSKSGTNGYTF.

The CDR3 bases are TGTGCCAGCAGTTCGGTAGCGGGAGGGGAAGAGACCCAGTACTTC. Translation gives CASSSVAGGEETQYF. The chain employs TRBV6-5 and TRBJ2-5; 11 nucleotides line up with TRBD2. The germline CDR1 and CDR2 sequences are MNHEY and SVGAGI. This CDR3 has 15 residues. J lost 3 bases, V lost 4 bases, and 4 bases had no gene match.